This passage covers 23 T cell receptor beta chains from one sample sequenced in a study of OX40 agonist ivuxolimab in advanced cancers. Assay used: immunoSEQ multiplex PCR; TCRdb lists only in-frame clones, some missing. The sample has about 72,000 clones; roughly 87% are singletons. The specimen was CD4+ or CD8+ T cells sorted from blood, collected in a trial of the OX40 agonist ivuxolimab. Receptor source: an adult with an advanced solid tumor such as melanoma, head and neck, liver or kidney cancer.

The V gene is TRBV21-1, the J gene TRBJ1-5; the table's D call, TRBD1, was not checked against the DNA. TRBV21-1 is noted as a pseudogene. The CDR3 is made up of 15 amino acids. This CDR3 reads CASTTGQGDFQPQHF. In DNA form, the CDR3 reads TGTGCCAGCACCACGGGACAGGGGGATTTTCAGCCCCAGCATTTT.

CDR3 sequence reads: CASSPARMRGTEAFF. The CDR3 DNA sequence: TGTGCCAGCAGCCCAGCCCGAATGAGGGGCACTGAAGCTTTCTTT. The chain uses TRBV7-2 and TRBJ1-1, with TRBD1 as a possible D gene (5 bases). V lost 5 bases, J lost 4 bases, and 17 bases lay in between. The CDR3 sequence is 15 residues long. Germline V gene lookup returns CDR1 SGHTA and CDR2 FQGNSA.

This clone was seen only a few times. The sample contains more than one DNA sequence encoding this CDR3. The chain couples TRBV7-9 to TRBJ1-5; the D gene is possibly TRBD1 (5 bases). V lost 8 bases and J lost 3, with 5 bases in between. The germline V gene has CDR1 SEHNR and CDR2 FQNEAQ (reference sequence). The CDR3 has 11 amino acids. CDR3 region: CASGTNQPQHF. CDR3 in DNA: TGTGCCAGCGGGACCAATCAGCCCCAGCATTTT.

The rearrangement links TRBV6-6 to TRBJ1-5, with D tentatively TRBD1 (6 bases). The CDR3 contains 15 residues. V dropped 4 bases and J dropped 1 base, with 11 bases sitting between them. The germline gives CDR1 MNHNY, CDR2 SVGAGI (reference sequence). The CDR3 DNA reads TGTGCCAGCAGTTCCAGGGGTTTCAGCAATCAGCCCCAGCATTTT. Translating gives CASSSRGFSNQPQHF.

V gene TRBV6-5 combines with J gene TRBJ2-5; D gene unclear. Trimming shortened V by 4 bases and J by 6 bases, and 9 bases separated the two germline ends. The CDR3 has 12 amino acids. From germline, CDR1 is MNHEY and CDR2 SVGAGI. CDR3 in amino acids: CASSSGIQTQYF. Written as DNA, the CDR3 is TGTGCCAGCAGTTCTGGTATCCAGACCCAGTACTTC.

The chain links TRBV11-2 to TRBJ2-5; 7 bases map to TRBD2. This CDR3 is built from 14 residues. In germline, CDR1 is SGHAT, CDR2 FQNNGV. V lost 5 bases, J lost 0 bases, and 3 bases stayed unmatched. For the CDR3, the DNA is TGTGCCAGCAGCGGGGGGGGTAACCAAGAGACCCAGTACTTC. It yields the protein CASSGGGNQETQYF. Full variable domain (outside the CDR3, taken from reference TRBV11-2 and TRBJ2-5): EAGVAQSPRYKIIEKRQSVAFWCNPISGHATLYWYQQILGQGPKLLIQFQNNGVVDDSQLPKDRFSAERLKGVDSTLKIQPAKLEDSAVYLCASSGGGNQETQYFGPGTRLLVL.

This rearrangement joins TRBV5-1 to TRBJ2-1; tentative D call: TRBD1 (5 bases). The germline CDR1 and CDR2 sequences are SGHRS and YFSETQ. The CDR3 is 18 amino acids. Trimming cost V 3 bases and J 0 bases, with 19 bases left between them. The DNA of the CDR3 is TGCGCCAGCAGCTGGACATTAAAGACTCAGAGCTCCTACAATGAGCAGTTCTTC. Translating it yields CASSWTLKTQSSYNEQFF.

The chain is built from TRBV30 and TRBJ2-3, with D perhaps matching TRBD2 (5 bases). Germline-derived CDR1 and CDR2 are GTSNPN and SVGIG (reference sequence). V was pared by 3 bases and J by 2 bases, with 12 bases between. The CDR3 totals 14 residues. CDR3 in DNA: TGTGCCTGGAGCTCGGACGGGAACACAGATACGCAGTATTTT. It yields the protein CAWSSDGNTDTQYF.

The chain recombines TRBV7-2 with TRBJ2-7; D gene ambiguous. CDR1 and CDR2 from the germline V gene are SGHTA and FQGNSA. V lost 5 bases to trimming and J lost 1 base, with 12 bases between them. This CDR3 is built from 14 residues. CDR3 in DNA: TGTGCCAGCAGCCCCAGTAGCATTTCCTACGAGCAGTACTTC. Translating gives CASSPSSISYEQYF. Full variable domain (remainder filled in from reference TRBV7-2 and TRBJ2-7): GAGVSQSPSNKVTEKGKDVELRCDPISGHTALYWYRQSLGQGLEFLIYFQGNSAPDKSGLPSDRFSAERTGGSVSTLTIQRTQQEDSAVYLCASSPSSISYEQYFGPGTRLTVT.

The gene calls are TRBV27 and TRBJ2-5; D is uncertain. The germline gives CDR1 MNHEY, CDR2 SMNVEV (reference sequence). This CDR3 is 13 amino acids long. V lost 1 base and J 5 bases, leaving 8 bases between the germline ends. The CDR3 sequence: CASSLWGGETQYF. CDR3 sequence (DNA): TGTGCCAGCAGTTTATGGGGTGGGGAGACCCAGTACTTC.

The rearrangement links TRBV28 to TRBJ2-7; no clear D. The CDR3 extends over 12 amino acids. The germline CDR1 and CDR2 sequences are MDHEN and SYDVKM. V was pared by 2 bases and J by 6 bases, with 8 bases between. The CDR3 reads CASSLRQTEQYF. The CDR3 DNA is TGTGCCAGCAGTTTACGTCAGACCGAGCAGTACTTC.

The J gene is TRBJ1-2, the V gene TRBV4-2; weak D call: TRBD1 (6 bases). The CDR3 spans 12 residues. Looked up from germline, CDR1 is LGHNA and CDR2 is YNFKEQ. V dropped 4 bases and J dropped 7 bases, with 10 bases sitting between them. Here the CDR3 DNA reads TGTGCCAGCAGCCGCTCAGGGGTTGGCTACACCTTC. Translation gives CASSRSGVGYTF.

The gene calls are TRBV5-1 and TRBJ1-1; a possible D gene is TRBD1 (6 bases). Germline V gene lookup returns CDR1 SGHRS and CDR2 YFSETQ. V was cut by 1 base and J by 7 bases, with 17 bases left in between. The length of the CDR3 is 15 residues. The DNA for the CDR3 is TGCGCCAGCAGCTTGTGGGGGGCAGCCAGCAGTGAAGCTTTCTTT. As protein: CASSLWGAASSEAFF.

CDR3 sequence: CASSARDPQETQYF. The DNA for the CDR3 is TGTGCCAGCAGCGCCCGGGACCCCCAAGAGACCCAGTACTTC. The chain employs TRBV9 and TRBJ2-5; either TRBD1 or TRBD2 may fit D (5 bases each). The germline V gene has CDR1 SGDLS and CDR2 YYNGEE. The V gene lost 3 bases and the J gene lost 1 base, with 10 bases spanning the gap. The CDR3 loop spans 14 amino acids.

The CDR3 region is CASSVADTQYF. The CDR3 coding sequence is TGTGCCAGCAGCGTCGCAGATACGCAGTATTTT. V and J are TRBV9 and TRBJ2-3, with D hard to call. Germline V gene lookup returns CDR1 SGDLS and CDR2 YYNGEE. V was shortened by 2 bases and J by 4 bases, with 2 bases between the two germline ends. CDR3 size: 11 residues.

This sequence joins TRBV5-1 and TRBJ1-4; D is unclear. This CDR3 has 13 residues. In germline, CDR1 is SGHRS, CDR2 YFSETQ. Trimming stripped 1 base from V and 8 bases from J, with 9 bases between. This chain's CDR3 is CASSLSPMEKLFF. DNA for the CDR3: TGCGCCAGCAGCTTGAGCCCTATGGAAAAACTGTTTTTT.

The sample holds one count of this clone. This chain connects TRBV6-6 to TRBJ1-4; 11 bases line up with TRBD1. CDR1 MNHNY and CDR2 SVGAGI come from the germline V gene (reference sequence). This CDR3 has 15 residues. V was pared by 8 bases and J by 8 bases, with 10 bases of the junction left unmatched. The CDR3 DNA reads as TGTGCCAGCCAAGTGTCCGGGACAGGGGGGGAAAAACTGTTTTTT. Its protein is CASQVSGTGGEKLFF.

The gene calls are TRBV6-5 and TRBJ1-1; TRBD1 agrees at 8 bases. The CDR3 consists of 14 residues. The germline V gene encodes CDR1 MNHEY and CDR2 SVGAGI. The V segment lost 5 bases and the J segment 1 base; nucleotides outside the gene matches: 3. The CDR3 bases are TGTGCCAGCAGTGACAGGGGCGCGAACACTGAAGCTTTCTTT. Protein: CASSDRGANTEAFF.

This clone came up once. The chain uses TRBV4-2 and TRBJ1-5; D ambiguous. V lost 0 bases, J lost 7 bases, and 13 bases lay in between. There are 15 residues in the CDR3. Looked up from germline, CDR1 is LGHNA and CDR2 is YNFKEQ. Here the CDR3 reads CASSQDLTLKQPQHF. CDR3 sequence (DNA): TGTGCCAGCAGCCAAGATTTGACTCTTAAGCAGCCCCAGCATTTT.

CDR3 protein: CASSFPSAEETQYF. In DNA, the CDR3 is TGTGCCAGCAGCTTTCCTTCCGCTGAGGAGACCCAGTACTTC. The rearrangement uses TRBV5-4 and TRBJ2-5; the D is unclear. CDR1 SGHNT and CDR2 YYREEE come from the germline V gene (reference sequence). The length of the CDR3 is 14 residues. Trimming stripped 2 bases from V and 5 bases from J, with 13 bases between.

On this clone itself: One end of the junction does not line up with germline, which may come from a read error. V usage is TRBV7-9 and J usage is TRBJ1-1; no firm D call. The CDR3 runs 10 residues. In germline, CDR1 is SEHNR, CDR2 FQNEAQ (reference sequence). The CDR3 loop is CASSHHTGSF. Here the CDR3 DNA reads TGTGCCAGCAGTCATCACACCGGGAGCTTT. Complete variable domain (other parts from reference TRBV7-9 and TRBJ1-1): DTGVSQNPRHKITKRGQNVTFRCDPISEHNRLYWYRQTLGQGPEFLTYFQNEAQLEKSRLLSDRFSAERPKGSFSTLEIQRTEQGDSAMYLCASSHHTGSFGQGTRLTVV.

This rearrangement joins TRBV5-1 to TRBJ2-7; TRBD2 agrees at 8 bases. The germline V gene has CDR1 SGHRS and CDR2 YFSETQ. J was trimmed by 4 bases and V by 0 bases; bases with no gene match: 6. The CDR3 totals 15 residues. The CDR3 bases are TGCGCCAGCAGCTTGGCTGGCGGGGGGTCTTACGAGCAGTACTTC. Its protein is CASSLAGGGSYEQYF.

This rearrangement joins TRBV11-2 to TRBJ2-7; D unresolved. V dropped 5 bases and J dropped 5 bases, with 19 bases sitting between them. The germline CDR1 and CDR2 sequences are SGHAT and FQNNGV. The CDR3 extends over 15 amino acids. The CDR3 spells CASSPGPGSRDEQYF. For the CDR3, the DNA is TGTGCCAGCAGCCCCGGTCCGGGTAGTCGGGACGAGCAGTACTTC.